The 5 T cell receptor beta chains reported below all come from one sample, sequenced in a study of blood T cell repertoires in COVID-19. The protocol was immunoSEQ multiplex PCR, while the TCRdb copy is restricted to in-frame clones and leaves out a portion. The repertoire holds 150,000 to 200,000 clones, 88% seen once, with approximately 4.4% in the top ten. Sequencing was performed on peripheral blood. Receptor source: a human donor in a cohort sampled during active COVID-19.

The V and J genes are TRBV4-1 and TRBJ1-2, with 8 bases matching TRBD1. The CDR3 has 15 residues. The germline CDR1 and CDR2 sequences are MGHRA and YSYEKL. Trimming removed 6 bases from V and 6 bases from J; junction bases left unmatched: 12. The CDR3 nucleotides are TGCGCCAGCAGTAAAGAACAGACAGGGGTGAATGGCTACACCTTC. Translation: CASSKEQTGVNGYTF.

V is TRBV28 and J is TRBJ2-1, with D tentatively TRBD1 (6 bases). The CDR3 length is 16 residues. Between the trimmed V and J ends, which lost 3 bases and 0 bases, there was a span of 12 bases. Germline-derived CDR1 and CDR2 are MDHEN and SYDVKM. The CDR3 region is CASSFMGHSSYNEQFF. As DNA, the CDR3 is TGTGCCAGCAGTTTCATGGGACATAGCTCCTACAATGAGCAGTTCTTC.

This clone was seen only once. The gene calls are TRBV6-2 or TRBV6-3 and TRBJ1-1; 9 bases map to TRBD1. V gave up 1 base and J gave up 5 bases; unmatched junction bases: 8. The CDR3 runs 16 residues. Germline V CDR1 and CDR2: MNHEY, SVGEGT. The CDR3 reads CASSYWDRVFRTEAFF. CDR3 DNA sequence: TGTGCCAGCAGTTACTGGGACAGGGTCTTCCGTACTGAAGCTTTCTTT.

This chain's CDR3 is CASTGLGQDNEKLFF. DNA for the CDR3: TGTGCCAGCACAGGTCTCGGACAGGATAATGAAAAACTGTTTTTT. V usage is TRBV6-4 and J usage is TRBJ1-4, with 7 nucleotides matching TRBD1. The trim removed 7 bases at V and 4 bases at J, leaving 9 bases unmatched. There are 15 residues in the CDR3. Per the germline V gene, CDR1 is MRHNA and CDR2 is SNTAGT.

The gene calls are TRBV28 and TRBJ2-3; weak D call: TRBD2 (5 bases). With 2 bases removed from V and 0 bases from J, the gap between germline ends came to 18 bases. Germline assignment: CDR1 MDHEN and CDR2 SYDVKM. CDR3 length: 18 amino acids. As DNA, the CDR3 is TGTGCCAGCAGTTTAGGTATCGGCGGGTCATATAGCACAGATACGCAGTATTTT. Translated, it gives CASSLGIGGSYSTDTQYF. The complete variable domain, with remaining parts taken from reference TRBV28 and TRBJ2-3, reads DVKVTQSSRYLVKRTGEKVFLECVQDMDHENMFWYRQDPGLGLRLIYFSYDVKMKEKGDIPEGYSVSREKKERFSLILESASTNQTSMYLCASSLGIGGSYSTDTQYFGPGTRLTVL.